This is a list of T cell receptor beta chains from one sample in a study of T-cell reconstitution after alpha-beta-depleted transplantation in children. In TCRdb, the PCR reads were re-called with MiXCR into one record per CDR3 protein. The sample contains hundreds of thousands of distinct CDR3 sequences, around 7.1% of which appear only once. Sequencing used peripheral blood, obtained 360 days after TCRalphabeta/CD19-depleted stem cell transplant. The receptors were gathered from a female patient aged 2 to 10 who had a stem cell transplant for Fanconi anemia, so the T cells may come from the graft donor. CDR3s include the opening cysteine and the closing phenylalanine or tryptophan. The D gene is left open where the match is weak. Some rows mark clone size as missing; the rest say once, few, many or name a class of expanded clone.

J gene: TRBJ2-1; clone size: many; D gene: NA; V gene: TRBV5-1; CDR3 protein: CATRGQGYNEQFF; CDR3 DNA: TGCGCCACCAGGGGCCAGGGTTACAATGAGCAGTTCTTC
J gene: TRBJ2-6; clone size: few; D gene: NA; V gene: TRBV20-1; CDR3 protein: CSASPISGANVLTF; CDR3 DNA: TGCAGTGCTAGCCCGATTTCTGGGGCCAACGTCCTGACTTTC
J gene: TRBJ1-6; clone size: few; D gene: TRBD1; V gene: TRBV4-1; CDR3 protein: CASSQDGTGGGSPLHF; CDR3 DNA: TGCGCCAGCAGCCAAGACGGGACAGGGGGCGGATCACCCCTCCACTTT
J gene: TRBJ1-3; clone size: NA; D gene: TRBD1; V gene: TRBV6-5; CDR3 protein: CASSYSALQGAGNTIYF; CDR3 DNA: TGTGCCAGCAGTTACTCGGCGCTCCAGGGGGCTGGAAACACCATATATTTT
J gene: TRBJ2-2; clone size: once; D gene: TRBD1; V gene: TRBV9; CDR3 protein: CASSKKDRGLTGELFF; CDR3 DNA: TGTGCCAGCAGCAAAAAGGACAGGGGGCTCACCGGGGAGCTGTTTTTT
J gene: TRBJ1-6; clone size: NA; D gene: NA; V gene: TRBV6-1; CDR3 protein: CASSQRGSPLHF; CDR3 DNA: TGTGCCAGCAGTCAAAGGGGTTCACCCCTCCACTTT
J gene: TRBJ2-7; clone size: few; D gene: TRBD1; V gene: TRBV20-1; CDR3 protein: CSAEGTGKGYEQYF; CDR3 DNA: TGCAGTGCGGAGGGGACAGGGAAGGGCTACGAGCAGTACTTC
J gene: TRBJ1-5; clone size: many; D gene: NA; V gene: TRBV30; CDR3 protein: CAWSAGQRSNQPQHF; CDR3 DNA: TGTGCCTGGAGTGCTGGACAGAGGAGCAATCAGCCCCAGCATTTT
J gene: TRBJ2-2; clone size: many; D gene: NA; V gene: TRBV7-6; CDR3 protein: CASSLWGPDTGELFF; CDR3 DNA: TGTGCCAGCAGCCTCTGGGGGCCGGACACCGGGGAGCTGTTTTTT
J gene: TRBJ2-5; clone size: few; D gene: NA; V gene: TRBV7-8; CDR3 protein: CASSFSGAGTQYF; CDR3 DNA: TGTGCCAGCAGCTTCTCGGGGGCGGGGACCCAGTACTTC
J gene: TRBJ2-1; clone size: many; D gene: TRBD2; V gene: TRBV27; CDR3 protein: CATLSGSSGRGSSYNEQFF; CDR3 DNA: TGTGCCACCTTATCAGGCTCTAGCGGGAGGGGGAGCTCCTACAATGAGCAGTTCTTC
J gene: TRBJ1-5; clone size: NA; D gene: TRBD1; V gene: TRBV2; CDR3 protein: CASHPGQGNQPQHF; CDR3 DNA: TGTGCCAGCCACCCGGGACAGGGGAATCAGCCCCAGCATTTT
J gene: TRBJ1-3; clone size: many; D gene: NA; V gene: TRBV12-3/TRBV12-4; CDR3 protein: CASSLAGSGGNTIYF; CDR3 DNA: TGTGCCAGCAGTTTAGCAGGGTCAGGCGGAAACACCATATATTTT
J gene: TRBJ1-2; clone size: few; D gene: NA; V gene: TRBV15; CDR3 protein: CATSRDDLLMGYNYGYTF; CDR3 DNA: TGTGCCACCAGCAGAGATGATTTATTAATGGGGTACAACTATGGCTACACCTTC
J gene: TRBJ2-2; clone size: many; D gene: TRBD2; V gene: TRBV7-8; CDR3 protein: CASSLLAGDTGELFF; CDR3 DNA: TGTGCCAGCAGCTTACTAGCGGGAGACACCGGGGAGCTGTTTTTT
J gene: TRBJ2-5; clone size: NA; D gene: NA; V gene: TRBV7-9; CDR3 protein: CASSLEASETQYF; CDR3 DNA: TGTGCCAGCAGCTTAGAAGCGTCGGAGACCCAGTACTTC
J gene: TRBJ1-5; clone size: many; D gene: TRBD1; V gene: TRBV7-2; CDR3 protein: CASSLLGTGVGQPQHF; CDR3 DNA: TGTGCCAGCAGCTTATTGGGGACAGGGGTGGGACAGCCCCAGCATTTT
J gene: TRBJ1-4; clone size: many; D gene: NA; V gene: TRBV9; CDR3 protein: CASSVDGGINEKLFF; CDR3 DNA: TGTGCCAGCAGCGTAGATGGGGGGATAAATGAAAAACTGTTTTTT